The 15 T cell receptor beta chains reported below all come from one sample, sequenced in a study of metastatic and nonmetastatic thyroid tumors. Using MiXCR, TCRdb re-called clones from the PCR reads. The sample shows about 92,000 clones, 14% to 15% of them seen only once. Patients were all untreated before their thyroid surgery. The sample consisted of blood. The receptors stem from a female donor with papillary thyroid cancer or a benign thyroid nodule (not recorded which). Some clones in this sample may be carry-over from other donors' samples.

Regarding this clone: The CDR3 end shows no conserved phenylalanine or tryptophan, and so a read error is likely. This chain connects TRBV12-3 or TRBV12-4 to TRBJ1-5, with unresolved D. Trimming cost V 3 bases and J 8 bases, with 11 bases left between them. The CDR3 has 13 residues. CDR3 sequence: CASSLADGKPQHS. The CDR3 region has the DNA TGTGCCAGCAGTTTGGCGGACGGTAAGCCCCAGCATTCT.

This clone was seen ten or more times. The chain uses TRBV4-2 and TRBJ1-6; unclear D gene. CDR1 and CDR2 (germline): LGHNA, YNFKEQ. This CDR3 has 13 amino acids. The germline V and J ends were trimmed by 1 base and 9 bases, with 7 bases remaining between them. DNA of the CDR3: TGTGCCAGCAGCCAAGGTTACTCTTCACCCCTCCACTTT. Translation gives CASSQGYSSPLHF.

This clone was counted at least ten times. The chain combines TRBV20-1 with TRBJ1-2, with D perhaps TRBD1 (5 bases). The CDR3 length is 14 residues. V lost 4 bases and J lost 4, with 16 bases in between. Per the germline V gene, CDR1 is DFQATT and CDR2 is SNEGSKA (reference sequence). The CDR3 reads CSAMQGLDSYGYTF. CDR3 nucleotides: TGCAGTGCTATGCAGGGACTCGATAGCTATGGCTACACCTTC.

This clone was seen at least ten times. The V gene is TRBV30, the J gene TRBJ1-2, with D hard to call. In germline, CDR1 is GTSNPN, CDR2 SVGIG (reference sequence). This CDR3 has 12 amino acids. The CDR3 coding sequence is TGTGCTTATAAGGGCAGAAACTATGGCTACACCTTC. Protein: CAYKGRNYGYTF.

Details on this clone: Given a much more abundant clone one base away, this may be a read error. The same CDR3 is also encoded by other DNA sequences in this sample. The chain is built from TRBV5-4 and TRBJ2-7; 7 bases match TRBD2. V lost 4 bases and J lost 7; bases outside the gene matches: 8. CDR1 is SGHNT, CDR2 YYREEE, per germline (reference sequence). CDR3 length: 13 residues. The CDR3 reads CASSPWEGGEQYF. The CDR3 nucleotides read TGTGCCAGCAGCCCTTGGGAGGGAGGGGAGCAGTACTTC.

This clone occurred many times. The identical CDR3 is also encoded by other nucleotide sequences in the sample. The chain is built from TRBV20-1 and TRBJ2-5; D ambiguous. Deletions cut 1 base from V and 5 bases from J, with 8 bases between. CDR1 DFQATT and CDR2 SNEGSKA come from the germline V gene (reference sequence). The CDR3 spans 12 residues. In nucleotides, the CDR3 is TGCAGTGCTAGAGGTCCAGTGGAGACCCAGTACTTC. It encodes CSARGPVETQYF.

The sample holds many counts of this clone. The chain couples TRBV6-5 to TRBJ2-5; 7 bases line up with TRBD2. The CDR3 has 15 amino acids. The V gene's germline CDR1 is MNHEY and CDR2 SVGAGI. V lost 2 bases to trimming and J lost 4 bases; unmatched junction nucleotides: 7. The CDR3 region has the DNA TGTGCCAGCAGTTACGGCGCGGGGAGGGGAGAGACCCAGTACTTC. This encodes CASSYGAGRGETQYF.

The V and J genes are TRBV20-1 and TRBJ2-3; TRBD1 matches 9 bases. This CDR3 spans 14 amino acids. Germline CDR1 and CDR2: DFQATT and SNEGSKA (reference sequence). With V trimmed by 4 bases and J by 0 bases, 2 bases remained unmatched. CDR3 bases: TGCAGTGCTACCGGGACAGGGAGCACAGATACGCAGTATTTT. As protein: CSATGTGSTDTQYF.

This clone was recorded once. A read error is possible here, since a much larger clone lies one base away. The J gene is TRBJ2-5, the V gene TRBV7-2, with 9 nucleotides matching TRBD1. V was pared by 4 bases and J by 2 bases, with 11 bases of the junction left unmatched. Germline lookup yields CDR1 SGHTA and CDR2 FQGNSA. This CDR3 spans 17 amino acids. CDR3 DNA sequence: TGTGCCAGCAGCTCCCGGTATGGGGGGACAGGGCAAGAGACCCAGTACTTC. This sequence encodes CASSSRYGGTGQETQYF.

To note about this clone: At one boundary the junction diverges from the germline segment, which might be a read error. Other nucleotide sequences from this sample produce the same CDR3. The chain has TRBV5-4 and TRBJ2-2; a weak D match, TRBD2 (6 bases). The V gene's germline CDR1 is SGHNT and CDR2 YYREEE (reference sequence). CDR3 length: 14 residues. The CDR3 loop is CASSGTVNTGELFF. The DNA of the CDR3 is TGTGCCAGTTCCGGGACTGTTAACACAGGGGAGCTGTTTTTT.

This clone was detected a few times. The V gene is TRBV7-3, the J gene TRBJ2-7; 11 nucleotides match TRBD2. This CDR3 has 15 residues. Germline V gives CDR1 SGHTA, CDR2 FQGTGA. Trimming at V came to 10 bases and at J to 3 bases, leaving 11 bases not matched to a gene. Written as DNA, the CDR3 is TGTGCCAACATCCTCTCTAGCGGGGGGCACTACGAGCAGTACTTC. This gives the protein CANILSSGGHYEQYF.

The chain recombines TRBV28 with TRBJ1-4; no clear D gene. The V end was cut by 7 bases, the J end by 3 bases, with 9 bases between. CDR1 is MDHEN and CDR2 is SYDVKM in the germline V gene. The CDR3 runs to 13 residues. The DNA for the CDR3 is TGTGCCAGCAATTCCCCTTCTAATGAAAAACTGTTTTTT. Amino acid sequence: CASNSPSNEKLFF.

Ten or more counts support this clone. This chain uses TRBV2 with TRBJ1-3; D might be TRBD1 (5 bases). Per germline, CDR1 SNHLY and CDR2 FYNNEI. Trimming shortened V by 8 bases and J by 0 bases, and 11 bases separated the two germline ends. The CDR3 has 14 residues. The CDR3 protein is CASRGGGSGNTIYF. As DNA, the CDR3 is TGTGCCAGCCGTGGGGGGGGCTCTGGAAACACCATATATTTT.

This clone was counted ten times or more. This sequence joins TRBV6-2 or TRBV6-3 and TRBJ2-5, with unresolved D. The germline V gene encodes CDR1 MNHEY and CDR2 SVGEGT. This CDR3 has 14 residues. The germline V and J ends were trimmed by 7 bases and 4 bases, with 16 bases remaining between them. The DNA for the CDR3 is TGTGCCAGCACCCCAAGGGTGGGTGGAGAGACCCAGTACTTC. Translated, it gives CASTPRVGGETQYF.

The J gene is TRBJ2-7, the V gene TRBV6-2 or TRBV6-3, with 7 bases matching TRBD1. The junction had 9 bases not matched to a gene; V was cut back by 4 bases and J by 6 bases. Germline loops: CDR1 MNHEY, CDR2 SVGEGT. The CDR3 has 14 residues. CDR3 region: CASSSGQVTSEQYF. CDR3 coding DNA: TGTGCCAGCAGTTCTGGACAGGTGACCTCCGAGCAGTACTTC.